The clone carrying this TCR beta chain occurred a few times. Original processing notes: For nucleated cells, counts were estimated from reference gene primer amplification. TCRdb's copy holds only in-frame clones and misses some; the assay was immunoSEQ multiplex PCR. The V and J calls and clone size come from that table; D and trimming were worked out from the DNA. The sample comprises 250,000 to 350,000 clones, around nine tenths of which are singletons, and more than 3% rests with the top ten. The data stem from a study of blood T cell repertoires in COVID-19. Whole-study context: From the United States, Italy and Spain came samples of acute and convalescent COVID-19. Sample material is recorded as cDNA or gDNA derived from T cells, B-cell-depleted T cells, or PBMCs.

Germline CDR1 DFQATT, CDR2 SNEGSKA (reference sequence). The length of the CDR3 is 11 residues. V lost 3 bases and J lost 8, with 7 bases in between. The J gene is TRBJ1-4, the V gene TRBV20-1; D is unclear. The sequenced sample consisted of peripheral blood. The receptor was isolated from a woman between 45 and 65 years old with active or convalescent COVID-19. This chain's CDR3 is CSASPQEKLFF. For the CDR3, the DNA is TGCAGTGCTAGCCCCCAGGAAAAACTGTTTTTT.